This TCR beta chain was sequenced for a study of blood T cells in healthy people across ages (dated by TCRdb to the mid-2010s). About the study as a whole: In model experiments, template switching captured about one uniquely barcoded TCR beta cDNA molecule for every two T cells. Age-related changes in TCR beta repertoire diversity were measured in the study by deep sequencing normalized with unique cDNA molecular identifiers. Donors were grouped into four age groups: young (average roughly 15 years), middle-aged (roughly 38), aged (around 62) and long-lived (about 90). To avoid experimental bias, donors of different ages were randomly spread across the sequencing lanes. For two donors (one aged 18 to 30 and one aged 80 or older), the study analyzed two additional independent replicas of 1 million unique cDNA reads from the same blood draw. What the work shows at the level of the full study, not this receptor alone: Compared with the aged group, the long-lived group had more naive CD4+ T cells, fewer expanded clones and increased TCR diversity, a pattern suggesting age selection. Since profiling was done on bulk unsorted PBMCs, naive and antigen-experienced compartments could not be conclusively compared. There was a strong correlation between observed TCR beta diversity and the percentage of naive T cells measured by flow cytometry. Estimates of total diversity from one million sequenced T cells were regarded as lower bounds and underestimates. As age increased, observed TCR beta diversity per million T cells dropped in a roughly linear way, and a significant reduction was already evident by age 40. Because the CMV infection status of the donors was unknown, age-related changes in expanded clonotypes may potentially have been confounded.

The roughly 38 donors, aged about 6 to 95 years, were systemically healthy Caucasian individuals from Russia. Approximately 9 milliliters of peripheral blood were collected from each donor into EDTA-treated Vacutainer tubes. PBMCs were isolated by Ficoll-Paque density-gradient centrifugation, with at least 7 million obtained per sample. Trizol reagent was used to extract total RNA from the PBMCs, yielding at least 6 micrograms per sample. Naive CD45RAhigh/CD27high T cell percentages were measured by flow cytometry on a PBMC aliquot from every donor. The library was produced with 5' RACE. Instrument on record: Illumina HiSeq 2500. A second roughly 7 to 11 cycle PCR used a sample-barcoded 5' primer and a J-beta primer mix. A template-switch 5' adaptor carrying 12 random nucleotides introduced a unique molecular identifier onto each TCR beta cDNA molecule. Each sample yielded at least 3 million CDR3-containing paired-end reads. First-strand cDNA was synthesized from all RNA with the Mint cDNA synthesis kit, primed by a TRBC-specific oligonucleotide. After uracil-DNA glycosylase treatment, a first 18-cycle PCR used universal primers M1SS and BC2_uni_R on all cDNA. The original methods were these. For normalization, 1 million high-quality reads, each with a distinct molecular identifier, were randomly selected from each sample. Instead of being binned into consensus sequences, reads that shared molecular identifiers were thrown out. MiTCR, run with a Q25 quality threshold and the strictest error-elimination algorithm, handled CDR3 identification, clonotype clustering and error correction. A nonparametric unseen species model using Euler transformation provided a lower-bound estimate of total TCR beta diversity. In-frame beta chains were kept once TCRdb had trimmed the public reads at Q25 with fastp and called clones with MiXCR. All rows with the same CDR3 protein become a single entry with the most common DNA and genes. The authors' filters were not applied to this entry. This sample is represented by around 790,000 distinct CDR3 sequences; roughly 44% of them were singletons. About 21% of the sample belongs to the ten largest clones.

Remarks on this clonotype: Which antigen it targets is not known. At one boundary the junction diverges from the germline segment, which might be a read error.

The specimen was blood. The sequence was collected from a man between 60 and 75 years old in good health.

CDR3 protein: CASSLENQPPHF. The nucleotide sequence reads as follows: TGTGCCAGCAGCTTAGAGAATCAGCCCCCGCATTTT. Recombination joined TRBV7-9 with TRBJ1-5, with no confidently assigned D gene. Looking up the germline V gene (reference sequence) yields CDR1 SEHNR and CDR2 FQNEAQ. The CDR3 runs 12 amino acids, cysteine and phenylalanine included. Only the CDR3 region is kept as DNA, spanning 36 bases read in frame from base 1.